Each of the 31 T cell receptor beta chains below was sequenced from the same sample in a study of blood T cell repertoires in COVID-19. Measured with immunoSEQ multiplex PCR; TCRdb has only the in-frame clones, and not every one. Among around 290,000 clones, roughly nine tenths were seen once, and the ten largest hold 1.5% to 2%. Sequencing was carried out using PBMCs or T cells enriched from blood (not recorded which). These TCRs come from a woman aged 40 to 55 who had recovered from COVID-19.

The genes are TRBV18 and TRBJ1-1; TRBD1 matches at 11 bases. V gave up 3 bases and J gave up 5 bases; unmatched junction bases: 8. The CDR3 totals 16 residues. Per germline, CDR1 KGHSH and CDR2 LQKENI. CDR3 protein: CASSPSLDRGLTEAFF. The CDR3, as DNA: TGTGCCAGCTCACCCTCGTTGGACAGGGGGCTGACTGAAGCTTTCTTT.

This clone is medium-sized within its sample. The J gene is TRBJ1-6, the V gene TRBV6-5, with D possibly TRBD1 on 6 matching bases. V lost 6 bases and J 9 bases, leaving 18 bases between the germline ends. Germline CDR1 and CDR2: MNHEY and SVGAGI. The CDR3 loop spans 15 amino acids. This CDR3 reads CASSSAGGGGSPLHF. The CDR3 DNA is TGTGCCAGCAGCTCCGCGGGGGGCGGAGGTTCACCCCTCCACTTT.

This clone came up a few times. The chain carries TRBV5-1 and TRBJ1-5, with 10 bases aligning to TRBD1. Looked up from germline, CDR1 is SGHRS and CDR2 is YFSETQ. The CDR3 totals 15 residues. V lost 7 bases to trimming and J lost 7 bases; unmatched junction nucleotides: 11. Here the CDR3 reads CASGTGAQFVQPQHF. The CDR3 bases are TGCGCCAGCGGGACAGGGGCGCAATTTGTCCAGCCCCAGCATTTT.

The chain links TRBV7-2 to TRBJ2-7, with a tentative D call TRBD1 (5 bases). This CDR3 has 14 amino acids. Germline CDR1 is SGHTA and CDR2 is FQGNSA. Trimming took 1 base from V and 3 from J, leaving 10 bases between them. CDR3 amino acids: CASSLVGQGYEQYF. In DNA, the CDR3 is TGTGCCAGCAGCTTAGTAGGGCAGGGCTACGAGCAGTACTTC.

The CDR3 DNA follows: TGTGCCAGCAGCCACGGGACTGGGTCCTACGAGCAGTACTTC. Protein product: CASSHGTGSYEQYF. The chain recombines TRBV13 with TRBJ2-7; D possibly corresponds to TRBD2 (6 bases). CDR1 is PRHDT and CDR2 is FYEKMQ in the germline V gene (reference sequence). Trimming pared 5 bases from V and 1 base from J, leaving 12 bases between. The CDR3 sequence is 14 residues long.

This chain connects TRBV11-2 to TRBJ2-3; D ambiguous. V lost 1 base and J lost 2, with 7 bases in between. This CDR3 is built from 14 residues. Germline V gene lookup returns CDR1 SGHAT and CDR2 FQNNGV. The CDR3 sequence: CASSLAAPTDTQYF. DNA for the CDR3: TGTGCCAGCAGCTTAGCCGCGCCCACAGATACGCAGTATTTT.

The chain links TRBV4-3 to TRBJ2-1; D unresolved. The CDR3 covers 15 residues. Germline V gene sequence: CDR1 LGHNA, CDR2 YSLEER. V shed 2 bases and J shed 3 bases, with 11 bases lying between them. CDR3 sequence reads: CASSQSTFSYNEQFF. The CDR3 coding sequence is TGCGCCAGCAGCCAAAGTACCTTTAGCTACAATGAGCAGTTCTTC.

The V and J genes are TRBV2 and TRBJ2-1, with TRBD1 identical over 7 bases. Germline CDR1 reads SNHLY; CDR2 reads FYNNEI. CDR3 length equals 14 residues. J gave up 8 bases and V 10 bases, and 14 bases lay outside the gene matches. DNA of the CDR3: TGTGCCACCAGACACCGACAGGGTTTGGATGAGCAGTTCTTC. Protein product: CATRHRQGLDEQFF.

A remark on this clone: At one end the junction does not follow the germline gene, possibly because of a read error. The chain links TRBV7-7 to TRBJ2-1; 11 bases agree with TRBD2. Germline V gene lookup returns CDR1 SSHAT and CDR2 FNYEAQ (reference sequence). The CDR3 loop spans 16 amino acids. CDR3 DNA sequence: TGTGCTAGCAGCTTAGCCGGGACTAGCGGCTACAATGAGCAGTTCTTC. Translated: CASSLAGTSGYNEQFF.

The rearrangement joins TRBV6-5 to TRBJ1-2, with 9 bases matching TRBD1. The CDR3 consists of 14 residues. Germline trimming cut 6 bases from V and 9 bases from J; bases unmatched to any gene: 11. Per germline, CDR1 MNHEY and CDR2 SVGAGI. The CDR3 DNA is TGTGCCAGCAGCCACCGGGACAGGGTAAAAAGCTACACCTTC. Translation gives CASSHRDRVKSYTF.

J is TRBJ2-7 and V is TRBV7-2; unclear D gene. The CDR3 is 14 residues long. Germline CDR1 and CDR2: SGHTA and FQGNSA. The V gene lost 6 bases and the J gene lost 5 bases, with 17 bases spanning the gap. The DNA of the CDR3 is TGTGCCAGCAGTCCCGAATTTAGCACACACGAGCAGTACTTC. Protein: CASSPEFSTHEQYF.

This clone was found once. This chain connects TRBV10-1 to TRBJ1-5, with D unresolved. CDR1 and CDR2 from the germline V gene are WNHNN and SYGVQD (reference sequence). This CDR3 comprises 12 residues. V lost 0 bases to trimming and J lost 5 bases, with 2 bases between them. This CDR3 is CASSESDQPQHF. As DNA, the CDR3 is TGCGCCAGCAGTGAGTCCGATCAGCCCCAGCATTTT.

The chain carries TRBV6-5 and TRBJ1-3; a weak D match, TRBD1 (5 bases). Germline-derived CDR1 and CDR2 are MNHEY and SVGAGI. The CDR3 is made up of 14 amino acids. V dropped 6 bases and J dropped 0 bases, with 9 bases sitting between them. CDR3 sequence reads: CASRTRGSGNTIYF. In DNA form, the CDR3 reads TGTGCCAGCAGGACTAGGGGCTCTGGAAACACCATATATTTT.

This chain links TRBV2 with TRBJ1-6; D is perhaps TRBD1 (6 bases). The germline V and J ends were trimmed by 1 base and 1 base, with 11 bases remaining between them. The germline CDR1 and CDR2 sequences are SNHLY and FYNNEI. This CDR3 has 17 amino acids. For the CDR3, the DNA is TGTGCCAGCAGTGAAGTGCCCAGGGGATCCTATAATTCACCCCTCCACTTT. It translates to CASSEVPRGSYNSPLHF.

The V call is TRBV7-2, the J call TRBJ2-1, with TRBD2 matching over 7 bases. Trimming cost V 5 bases and J 2 bases; bases outside gene matches: 9. The CDR3 length is 16 residues. Germline V CDR1 and CDR2: SGHTA, FQGNSA. CDR3 amino acids: CASSPRWGGAYNEQFF. DNA for the CDR3: TGTGCCAGCAGCCCTCGTTGGGGGGGAGCCTACAATGAGCAGTTCTTC. Using reference TRBV7-2 and TRBJ2-1 for the parts outside the CDR3, the full variable domain is GAGVSQSPSNKVTEKGKDVELRCDPISGHTALYWYRQSLGQGLEFLIYFQGNSAPDKSGLPSDRFSAERTGGSVSTLTIQRTQQEDSAVYLCASSPRWGGAYNEQFFGPGTRLTVL.

V is TRBV10-3 and J is TRBJ1-1, with 9 bases aligning to TRBD1. Unmatched junction bases numbered 9, after V lost 6 bases and J lost 1 base. Looked up from germline, CDR1 is ENHRY and CDR2 is SYGVKD. CDR3 length equals 16 residues. In DNA, the CDR3 is TGTGCCATCAGCAGACGAGACAGGGGGGGGAACACTGAAGCTTTCTTT. It is translated as CAISRRDRGGNTEAFF.

This clone was observed a handful of times. The chain joins TRBV20-1 to TRBJ1-6; D not resolved. Germline V gene lookup returns CDR1 DFQATT and CDR2 SNEGSKA (reference sequence). V gave up 3 bases and J gave up 5 bases, with 11 bases separating them. The length of the CDR3 is 14 residues. DNA for the CDR3: TGCAGTGCTAGTTCGGGGAGGCATAATTCACCCCTCCACTTT. Translation: CSASSGRHNSPLHF.

The rearrangement links TRBV6-6 to TRBJ2-1; 9 bases align to TRBD1. With V trimmed by 6 bases and J by 0 bases, 12 bases remained unmatched. This CDR3 comprises 18 residues. CDR1 and CDR2 (germline): MNHNY, SVGAGI (reference sequence). As DNA, the CDR3 is TGTGCCAGCAGCCGACCTCGCGCGGGACAGGGCTCCTACAATGAGCAGTTCTTC. It yields the protein CASSRPRAGQGSYNEQFF.

The rearrangement links TRBV15 to TRBJ2-1; 12 bases are a match to TRBD2. V lost 5 bases, J lost 4 bases, and 3 bases stayed unmatched. This CDR3 region has 15 residues. Germline CDR1 is LNHNV and CDR2 is YYDKDF (reference sequence). The CDR3 loop is CATSGLAGGYNEQFF. The CDR3 DNA reads TGTGCCACCAGCGGCCTAGCGGGGGGGTACAATGAGCAGTTCTTC.

The rearrangement links TRBV6-5 to TRBJ2-3, with a tentative D call TRBD1 (7 bases). Germline V gene data show CDR1 as MNHEY and CDR2 as SVGAGI. V was pared by 6 bases and J by 5 bases, with 15 bases between. This CDR3 spans 14 amino acids. The chain's CDR3 is CASSPGGPGDTQYF. The CDR3 bases are TGTGCCAGCAGCCCAGGGGGGCCCGGAGATACGCAGTATTTT.

The J gene is TRBJ1-1, the V gene TRBV30; tentatively, D is TRBD1 (5 bases). The CDR3 is made up of 14 amino acids. The V end lost 3 bases, the J end lost 0 bases, and 11 bases lay between the germline ends. Germline assignment: CDR1 GTSNPN and CDR2 SVGIG (reference sequence). The CDR3 region has the DNA TGTGCCTGGAGGGCGACAGCGATGAACACTGAAGCTTTCTTT. The encoded protein is CAWRATAMNTEAFF. Based on the CDR3 plus reference TRBV30 and TRBJ1-1, the full variable domain is SQTIHQWPATLVQPVGSPLSLECTVEGTSNPNLYWYRQAAGRGLQLLFYSVGIGQISSEVPQNLSASRPQDRQFILSSKKLLLSDSGFYLCAWRATAMNTEAFFGQGTRLTVV.

V usage is TRBV27 and J usage is TRBJ1-6; tentatively, D is TRBD1 (6 bases). The ends were cut back, 3 bases at V and 10 bases at J, with 16 bases in the middle. CDR1 and CDR2 (germline): MNHEY, SMNVEV (reference sequence). This CDR3 comprises 15 residues. In DNA form, the CDR3 reads TGTGCCAGCAGTTTTCGCCAGGGGAGGGCATCACCCCTCCACTTT. Translating gives CASSFRQGRASPLHF.

V usage is TRBV18 and J usage is TRBJ2-1; possible D gene TRBD1, 6 bases. This CDR3 has 15 amino acids. The germline V gene has CDR1 KGHSH and CDR2 LQKENI. V lost 6 bases and J 7 bases, leaving 19 bases between the germline ends. The CDR3 loop is CASSVPGTRGNEQFF. CDR3 coding DNA: TGTGCCAGCTCCGTCCCAGGCACCAGGGGAAATGAGCAGTTCTTC.

This chain joins TRBV19 and TRBJ1-5; 8 nucleotides match TRBD1. Germline V lookup: CDR1 LNHDA, CDR2 SQIVND (reference sequence). With 4 bases clipped from V and 2 bases from J, the junction kept 13 bases outside the gene matches. This CDR3 has 18 residues. The CDR3 DNA reads as TGTGCCAGTAGTAAAGAGACAGGGGCCTTTATTGGCAATCAGCCCCAGCATTTT. This encodes CASSKETGAFIGNQPQHF.

The genes are TRBV5-6 and TRBJ1-5; no firm D call. Germline values: CDR1 SGHDT, CDR2 YYEEEE. Trimming removed 2 bases at V and 3 bases at J, with 3 bases between. CDR3 length: 12 residues. CDR3: CASSLLNQPQHF. The CDR3 DNA reads as TGTGCCAGCAGCTTACTCAATCAGCCCCAGCATTTT.

The chain links TRBV6-5 to TRBJ1-1; TRBD1 might be the D (6 bases). The V and J ends lost 2 bases and 3 bases respectively, with 13 bases between them. Germline-derived CDR1 and CDR2 are MNHEY and SVGAGI. The CDR3 extends over 15 amino acids. The CDR3 reads CASSYEGGTYTEAFF. CDR3 coding DNA: TGTGCCAGCAGTTACGAGGGGGGGACCTACACTGAAGCTTTCTTT.

This chain's CDR3 is CASSLDTSGSPDTQYF. The CDR3 bases are TGTGCCAGCAGCTTGGATACTAGCGGGAGCCCAGATACGCAGTATTTT. The V gene is TRBV5-4, the J gene TRBJ2-3; the match to TRBD2 covers 11 bases. Germline CDR1 and CDR2: SGHNT and YYREEE (reference sequence). Unmatched junction bases numbered 4, after V lost 0 bases and J lost 4 bases. This CDR3 region has 16 residues.

In this sample, this clone turned up a few times. The chain links TRBV30 to TRBJ2-3; 7 nucleotides line up with TRBD2. Germline loops: CDR1 GTSNPN, CDR2 SVGIG (reference sequence). V trimming: 1 base; J trimming: 7 bases; junction bases outside the gene matches: 5. This CDR3 has 13 amino acids. For the CDR3, the DNA is TGTGCCTGGAGTGAAACTAGCGTGTATACGCAGTATTTT. It codes for CAWSETSVYTQYF.

The chain joins TRBV11-2 to TRBJ2-1, with 10 bases that match TRBD2. Trimming at V came to 5 bases and at J to 9 bases, leaving 4 bases not matched to a gene. The CDR3 has 13 amino acids. Germline values: CDR1 SGHAT, CDR2 FQNNGV. Written as DNA, the CDR3 is TGTGCCAGCAGCCCCGGACTAGCGGCTGAGCAGTTCTTC. Its protein product is CASSPGLAAEQFF. Variable domain in full (rest from reference TRBV11-2 and TRBJ2-1): EAGVAQSPRYKIIEKRQSVAFWCNPISGHATLYWYQQILGQGPKLLIQFQNNGVVDDSQLPKDRFSAERLKGVDSTLKIQPAKLEDSAVYLCASSPGLAAEQFFGPGTRLTVL.

V gene TRBV5-8 combines with J gene TRBJ2-1; maybe TRBD1 (5 bases). The V and J ends lost 5 bases and 0 bases respectively, with 18 bases between them. Germline CDR1 reads SGHTS; CDR2 reads YDEGEE. CDR3 length: 17 residues. The DNA of the CDR3 is TGTGCCAGCAGTTGGGGCGGAAGCCCAAACTCCTACAATGAGCAGTTCTTC. The encoded protein is CASSWGGSPNSYNEQFF.

The chain carries TRBV6-5 and TRBJ2-5, with 7 bases matching TRBD2. The germline gives CDR1 MNHEY, CDR2 SVGAGI. The CDR3 spans 13 residues. V was pared by 2 bases and J by 3 bases, with 0 bases of the junction left unmatched. The CDR3 here is CASSYGGEETQYF. DNA of the CDR3: TGTGCCAGCAGTTACGGGGGGGAAGAGACCCAGTACTTC.